This is a list of T cell receptor beta chains from one sample in a study of Ad26.COV2.S vaccination and SARS-CoV-2 variants. The repertoire was sequenced with immunoSEQ multiplex PCR; TCRdb's copy has only in-frame clones and lacks some. The table shows about 350,000 clones, with about 87% occurring only once. Specimen: peripheral blood, collected in a trial of Ad26.COV2.S vaccine versus placebo. All receptors derive from a person aged 18-60 years who received the Ad26.COV2.S COVID-19 vaccine or a placebo. Both conserved end residues are part of each CDR3. The D gene is left open where the match is weak. Where a row states a size, it is once, few, many or the class of an expanded clone; other rows omit it.

d_gene: .; abundance: .; v_gene: TRBV5-4; j_gene: TRBJ2-3; CDR3nt: TGTGCCAGCAGCTTGGTTGGAGGACGCACAGATACGCAGTATTTT; CDR3aa: CASSLVGGRTDTQYF
d_gene: .; abundance: .; v_gene: TRBV10-3; j_gene: TRBJ2-6; CDR3nt: TGTGCCATCAGTGATTTTGGGGCCAACGTCCTGACTTTC; CDR3aa: CAISDFGANVLTF
d_gene: .; abundance: .; v_gene: TRBV5-4; j_gene: TRBJ1-2; CDR3nt: TGTGCCAGCAGCTTGTACAGGGCCTATGGCTACACCTTC; CDR3aa: CASSLYRAYGYTF
d_gene: .; abundance: .; v_gene: TRBV6-5; j_gene: TRBJ1-2; CDR3nt: TGTGCCAGCAGTTCCCACGGTAACTATGGCTACACCTTC; CDR3aa: CASSSHGNYGYTF
d_gene: .; abundance: .; v_gene: TRBV29-1; j_gene: TRBJ2-1; CDR3nt: TGCAGCGAGAGGCGGGGTAGCTCCTACAATGAGCAGTTCTTC; CDR3aa: CSERRGSSYNEQFF
d_gene: TRBD2; abundance: .; v_gene: TRBV5-4; j_gene: TRBJ2-2; CDR3nt: TGTGCCAGCAGCTTGCCTAGCGGGCTTCGCACCGGGGAGCTGTTTTTT; CDR3aa: CASSLPSGLRTGELFF
d_gene: .; abundance: .; v_gene: TRBV6-2/TRBV6-3; j_gene: TRBJ2-7; CDR3nt: TGTGCCAGCAGTTACTCCCGGGGACACGAGCAGTACTTC; CDR3aa: CASSYSRGHEQYF
d_gene: TRBD1; abundance: .; v_gene: TRBV23-1; j_gene: TRBJ2-6; CDR3nt: TGCGCCAGCAGAAAAAGGGCGGACAGGGATCCTGGGGCCAACGTCCTGACTTTC; CDR3aa: CASRKRADRDPGANVLTF
d_gene: .; abundance: few; v_gene: TRBV5-8; j_gene: TRBJ1-6; CDR3nt: TGTGCCAGCAGCCAAAAATCGGGTTTCCCTAATTCACCCCTCCACTTT; CDR3aa: CASSQKSGFPNSPLHF
d_gene: TRBD1; abundance: .; v_gene: TRBV10-1; j_gene: TRBJ2-2; CDR3nt: TGCGCCAGCGGTAACAGGGGGCAAGGCGGGGAGCTGTTTTTT; CDR3aa: CASGNRGQGGELFF
d_gene: TRBD2; abundance: .; v_gene: TRBV6-2/TRBV6-3; j_gene: TRBJ2-1; CDR3nt: TGTGCCAGCAGTTACCCTATCACTAGCGGACTATCCTACAATGAGCAGTTCTTC; CDR3aa: CASSYPITSGLSYNEQFF
d_gene: .; abundance: .; v_gene: TRBV28; j_gene: TRBJ1-3; CDR3nt: TGTGCCAGCAGTTTACCCCAGGGATATGCAGGGTCTTTAGATGGAAACACCATATATTTT; CDR3aa: CASSLPQGYAGSLDGNTIYF
d_gene: .; abundance: .; v_gene: TRBV19; j_gene: TRBJ1-4; CDR3nt: TGTGCCAGTAGCCCGGGACGGTTAAATGAAAAACTGTTTTTT; CDR3aa: CASSPGRLNEKLFF
d_gene: TRBD1; abundance: .; v_gene: TRBV6-5; j_gene: TRBJ2-7; CDR3nt: TGTGCCAGCAGGGCCGGGACAGGGGTTGGTGAGCAGTACTTC; CDR3aa: CASRAGTGVGEQYF
d_gene: TRBD2; abundance: .; v_gene: TRBV5-5; j_gene: TRBJ2-1; CDR3nt: TGTGCCAGCAGCTCTCGGCTAGCGGGGGGGAGCTCCTACAATGAGCAGTTCTTC; CDR3aa: CASSSRLAGGSSYNEQFF
d_gene: .; abundance: .; v_gene: TRBV30; j_gene: TRBJ2-7; CDR3nt: TGTGCCTGGAAGTTGGTCTGGGACTACGAGCAGTACTTC; CDR3aa: CAWKLVWDYEQYF
d_gene: .; abundance: .; v_gene: TRBV2; j_gene: TRBJ1-2; CDR3nt: TGTGCCAGCAGTGAACTGCGTGCAGCAGGGGATCCTGGCTACACCTTC; CDR3aa: CASSELRAAGDPGYTF
d_gene: .; abundance: .; v_gene: TRBV5-4; j_gene: TRBJ2-2; CDR3nt: TGTGCCAGCAGTATAGAATTGAACACCGGGGAGCTGTTTTTT; CDR3aa: CASSIELNTGELFF
d_gene: .; abundance: .; v_gene: TRBV6-5; j_gene: TRBJ2-7; CDR3nt: TGTGCCAGCAGTTTAATACTGGGCTACGAGCAGTACTTC; CDR3aa: CASSLILGYEQYF
d_gene: TRBD1; abundance: .; v_gene: TRBV9; j_gene: TRBJ1-5; CDR3nt: TGTGCCAGCAGCGCTGCCGGGGACAGGCAACAGCCCCAGCATTTT; CDR3aa: CASSAAGDRQQPQHF
d_gene: TRBD2; abundance: once; v_gene: TRBV19; j_gene: TRBJ2-3; CDR3nt: TGTGCCAGTGGCTCTAGCGGGGCCCCAGATACGCAGTATTTT; CDR3aa: CASGSSGAPDTQYF
d_gene: .; abundance: .; v_gene: TRBV7-9; j_gene: TRBJ2-1; CDR3nt: TGTGCCAGCAGCTTCACCCCCGGGACGGGCAATGAGCAGTTCTTC; CDR3aa: CASSFTPGTGNEQFF
d_gene: .; abundance: .; v_gene: TRBV7-8; j_gene: TRBJ2-6; CDR3nt: TGTGCCAGCAGCTTAGGGTTCTCTGGGGCCAACGTCCTGACTTTC; CDR3aa: CASSLGFSGANVLTF
d_gene: .; abundance: once; v_gene: TRBV7-3; j_gene: TRBJ1-1; CDR3nt: TGTGCCAGCAGCTTCCGGCCGGGACGCACCGGGGGCACTGAAGCTTTCTTT; CDR3aa: CASSFRPGRTGGTEAFF
d_gene: TRBD1; abundance: .; v_gene: TRBV29-1; j_gene: TRBJ1-2; CDR3nt: TGCAGCGTTGAAGACCCAGCGGCAGGGGGTGGCTACACCTTC; CDR3aa: CSVEDPAAGGGYTF
d_gene: .; abundance: .; v_gene: TRBV9; j_gene: TRBJ2-7; CDR3nt: TGTGCCAGCAGCGTAGATTCAACTCCTACGTTGGAGCAGTACTTC; CDR3aa: CASSVDSTPTLEQYF
d_gene: .; abundance: few; v_gene: TRBV4-2; j_gene: TRBJ1-5; CDR3nt: TGTGCCAGCAGCCAAGATCAGGATCAGCCCCAGCATTTT; CDR3aa: CASSQDQDQPQHF
d_gene: .; abundance: .; v_gene: TRBV28; j_gene: TRBJ2-5; CDR3nt: TGTGCCAGCACTAACCTCCAAGAGACCCAGTACTTC; CDR3aa: CASTNLQETQYF
d_gene: .; abundance: .; v_gene: TRBV6-5; j_gene: TRBJ2-7; CDR3nt: TGTGCCAGCAGTTACACGAGACCCTCGCGTAGGGAGCAGTACTTC; CDR3aa: CASSYTRPSRREQYF